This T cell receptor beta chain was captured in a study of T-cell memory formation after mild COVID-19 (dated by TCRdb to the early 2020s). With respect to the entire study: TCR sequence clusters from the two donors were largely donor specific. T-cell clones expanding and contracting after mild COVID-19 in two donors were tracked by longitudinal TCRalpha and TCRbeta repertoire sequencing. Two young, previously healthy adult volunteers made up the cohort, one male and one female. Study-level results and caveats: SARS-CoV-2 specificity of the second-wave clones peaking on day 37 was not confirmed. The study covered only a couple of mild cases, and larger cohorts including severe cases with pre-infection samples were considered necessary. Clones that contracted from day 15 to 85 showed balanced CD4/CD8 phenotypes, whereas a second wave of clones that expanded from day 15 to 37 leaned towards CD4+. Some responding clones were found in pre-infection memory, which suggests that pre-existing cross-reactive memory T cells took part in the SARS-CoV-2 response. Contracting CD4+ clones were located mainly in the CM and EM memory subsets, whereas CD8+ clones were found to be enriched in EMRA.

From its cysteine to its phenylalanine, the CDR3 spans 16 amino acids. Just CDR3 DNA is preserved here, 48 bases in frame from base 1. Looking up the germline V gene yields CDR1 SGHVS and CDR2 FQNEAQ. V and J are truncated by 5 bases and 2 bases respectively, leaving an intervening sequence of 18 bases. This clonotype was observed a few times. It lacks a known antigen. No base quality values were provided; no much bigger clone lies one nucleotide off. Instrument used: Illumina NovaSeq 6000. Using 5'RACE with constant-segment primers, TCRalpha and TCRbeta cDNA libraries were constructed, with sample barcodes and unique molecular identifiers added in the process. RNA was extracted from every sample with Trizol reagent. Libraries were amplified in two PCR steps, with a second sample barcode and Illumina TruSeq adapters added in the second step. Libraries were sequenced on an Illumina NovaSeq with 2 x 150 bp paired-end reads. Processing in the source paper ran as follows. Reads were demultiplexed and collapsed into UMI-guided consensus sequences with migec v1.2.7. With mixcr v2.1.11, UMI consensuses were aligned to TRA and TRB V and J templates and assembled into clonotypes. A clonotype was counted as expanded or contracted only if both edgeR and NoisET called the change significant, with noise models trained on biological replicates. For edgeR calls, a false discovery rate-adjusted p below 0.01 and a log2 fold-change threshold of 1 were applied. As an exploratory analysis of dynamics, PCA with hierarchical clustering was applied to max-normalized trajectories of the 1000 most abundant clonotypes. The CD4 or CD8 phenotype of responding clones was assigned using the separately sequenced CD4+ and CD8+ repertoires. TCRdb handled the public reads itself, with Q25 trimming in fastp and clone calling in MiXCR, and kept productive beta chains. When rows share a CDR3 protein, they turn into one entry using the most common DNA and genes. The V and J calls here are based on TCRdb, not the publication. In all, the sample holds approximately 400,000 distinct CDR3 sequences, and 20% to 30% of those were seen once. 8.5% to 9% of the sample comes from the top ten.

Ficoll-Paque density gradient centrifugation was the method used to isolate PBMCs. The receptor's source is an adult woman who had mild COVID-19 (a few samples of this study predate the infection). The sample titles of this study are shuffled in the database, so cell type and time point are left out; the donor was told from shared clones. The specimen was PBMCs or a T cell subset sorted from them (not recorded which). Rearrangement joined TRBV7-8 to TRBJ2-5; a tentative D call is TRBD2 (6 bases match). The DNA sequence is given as TGTGCCAGCAGCCTCATCCCGGGAGCACTACAAGAGACCCAGTACTTC. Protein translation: CASSLIPGALQETQYF.